The 16 T cell receptor beta chains below all came from one sample that was sequenced in a study of vaccination and CD4 T cells after COVID-19. Cultured CD4+ T cell DNA underwent sequencing with the Oncomine TCR Beta short-read assay. TCRdb recomputed calls from the PCR reads with MiXCR, one row per CDR3 protein. The repertoire holds over 10,000 distinct CDR3 sequences, with about 50% as singletons. Their antigen targets remain unknown. Indicated treatment: 10-day PBMC culture with coronavirus spike peptide pools or control peptides (ViraFEST assay). Sequencing was carried out using CD4+ T cells from blood, cultured in vitro. These receptors were obtained from a human donor who had recovered from COVID-19.

This clonotype has only a few counts. V and J are TRBV19 and TRBJ1-5; weak D call: TRBD1 (6 bases). CDR3 length: 14 amino acids. V was cut by 5 bases and J by 3 bases, with 11 bases left in between. Germline CDR1 LNHDA, CDR2 SQIVND (reference sequence). The CDR3 here is CASSWSGANQPQHF. DNA for the CDR3: TGTGCCAGTAGTTGGTCGGGGGCCAATCAGCCCCAGCATTTT. Combining the CDR3 with reference TRBV19 and TRBJ1-5 gives the whole variable domain DGGITQSPKYLFRKEGQNVTLSCEQNLNHDAMYWYRQDPGQGLRLIYYSQIVNDFQKGDIAEGYSVSREKKESFPLTVTSAQKNPTAFYLCASSWSGANQPQHFGDGTRLSIL.

This clonotype turned up a few times. The chain links TRBV12-3 or TRBV12-4 to TRBJ2-3; 7 nucleotides agree with TRBD2. The CDR3 covers 14 residues. Trimming cost V 5 bases and J 0 bases; bases outside gene matches: 2. The CDR3 reads CASSVSGSTDTQYF. The CDR3 DNA reads TGTGCCAGCAGTGTTAGCGGGAGCACAGATACGCAGTATTTT.

The chain carries TRBV5-1 and TRBJ2-1, with D hard to call. Germline V gene data show CDR1 as SGHRS and CDR2 as YFSETQ. V lost 1 base and J lost 7, with 9 bases in between. This CDR3 region has 13 residues. CDR3 sequence: CASSLTSMNEQFF. The CDR3 coding sequence is TGCGCCAGCAGCTTGACGTCTATGAATGAGCAGTTCTTC.

This clonotype was counted only a few times. The chain recombines TRBV27 with TRBJ2-7; a possible D gene is TRBD1 (6 bases). The V and J ends lost 4 bases and 0 bases respectively, with 13 bases between them. The CDR3 loop spans 15 amino acids. Germline lookup yields CDR1 MNHEY and CDR2 SMNVEV (reference sequence). The CDR3 protein is CASSSRQGSSYEQYF. The CDR3 nucleotides read TGTGCCAGCAGTTCAAGGCAGGGGAGCTCCTACGAGCAGTACTTC.

This clonotype occurred a few times. V is TRBV20-1 and J is TRBJ2-2, with TRBD1 identical over 8 bases. The germline V gene encodes CDR1 DFQATT and CDR2 SNEGSKA (reference sequence). This CDR3 has 13 residues. The trim removed 6 bases at V and 6 bases at J, leaving 6 bases unmatched. The CDR3 region is CSATGQVAGELFF. CDR3 coding DNA: TGCAGTGCAACGGGACAGGTGGCCGGGGAGCTGTTTTTT.

The DNA for the CDR3 is TGTGCCAGCAGTGAACAAGGGCGAAACACCGGGGAGCTGTTTTTT. Translating gives CASSEQGRNTGELFF. The chain is built from TRBV6-1 and TRBJ2-2; D is uncertain. CDR3 length: 15 residues. CDR1 and CDR2 (germline): MNHNS, SASEGT. Trimming pared 2 bases from V and 2 bases from J, leaving 9 bases between.

This rearrangement joins TRBV7-2 to TRBJ2-5; D uncertain. This CDR3 has 12 amino acids. In germline, CDR1 is SGHTA, CDR2 FQGNSA. V lost 0 bases and J 1 base, leaving 0 bases between the germline ends. Written as DNA, the CDR3 is TGTGCCAGCAGCTTAGCCCAAGAGACCCAGTACTTC. Translated: CASSLAQETQYF.

The V gene is TRBV6-5, the J gene TRBJ2-5; D not resolved. Trimming cost V 6 bases and J 5 bases, with 16 bases left between them. The CDR3 is made up of 14 amino acids. Germline V gene sequence: CDR1 MNHEY, CDR2 SVGAGI. The CDR3 DNA reads TGTGCCAGCAGCTCCTCGGACCTTGACGAGACCCAGTACTTC. This translates into CASSSSDLDETQYF.

The chain joins TRBV27 to TRBJ2-6; 10 positions agree with TRBD1. Trimming removed 5 bases from V and 2 bases from J; junction bases left unmatched: 9. Germline V gene data show CDR1 as MNHEY and CDR2 as SMNVEV (reference sequence). This CDR3 is 18 amino acids long. The CDR3 loop is CASSLRTGGEPGANVLTF. The CDR3 DNA reads as TGTGCCAGCAGTCTCAGGACAGGGGGGGAACCTGGGGCCAACGTCCTGACTTTC.

The CDR3 coding sequence is TGCGCCAGCAGTGAGATGCCCGTACTAGCACGTGGTTTCTACAATGAGCAGTTCTTC. This translates into CASSEMPVLARGFYNEQFF. The chain recombines TRBV10-2 with TRBJ2-1; possible D gene TRBD2, 6 bases. Looked up from germline, CDR1 is WSHSY and CDR2 is SAAADI. Trimming shortened V by 2 bases and J by 3 bases, and 23 bases separated the two germline ends. The CDR3 sequence is 19 residues long.

Remarks on this clonotype: Mismatch with germline at one junction end may stem from a read error. The V gene is TRBV6-2 or TRBV6-3, the J gene TRBJ2-7, with TRBD2 matching 10 bases. This CDR3 contains 14 residues. Germline loops: CDR1 MNHEY, CDR2 SVGEGT. The DNA of the CDR3 is TGTGTCAGCAGTTACGAGACTAGCGGGTACGAGCAGTACTTC. The encoded protein is CVSSYETSGYEQYF.

This clonotype was seen only a few times. J is TRBJ1-5 and V is TRBV20-1; 7 bases fit TRBD1. V shed 5 bases and J 2 bases; nucleotides not matched to a gene: 9. Germline values: CDR1 DFQATT, CDR2 SNEGSKA (reference sequence). The CDR3 runs 15 residues. The CDR3 is CSAGFPTGRNQPQHF. CDR3 coding DNA: TGCAGTGCTGGATTTCCGACAGGGCGCAATCAGCCCCAGCATTTT.

The chain is built from TRBV12-3 or TRBV12-4 and TRBJ2-5; no definite D call. This CDR3 comprises 13 residues. V was cut by 6 bases and J by 7 bases, with 15 bases left in between. The CDR3 DNA is TGTGCCAGCAGCCTGCAGGTAGCAGGGACCCAGTACTTC. Protein: CASSLQVAGTQYF.

The V and J genes are TRBV2 and TRBJ1-5; TRBD1 matches at 7 bases. The CDR3 is 15 amino acids. V shed 6 bases and J 1 base; nucleotides not matched to a gene: 6. The germline CDR1 and CDR2 sequences are SNHLY and FYNNEI. The CDR3 DNA sequence: TGTGCCAGCAGGGCGACAGGGAGGAGCAATCAGCCCCAGCATTTT. This encodes CASRATGRSNQPQHF.

This chain joins TRBV5-4 and TRBJ2-7, with D perhaps being TRBD1 or TRBD2 (5 bases each). Trimming shortened V by 0 bases and J by 6 bases, and 13 bases separated the two germline ends. Germline V gives CDR1 SGHNT, CDR2 YYREEE (reference sequence). The CDR3 covers 14 residues. CDR3 in amino acids: CASSLAWGRIEQYF. DNA for the CDR3: TGTGCCAGCAGCTTGGCCTGGGGGAGAATCGAGCAGTACTTC.

This clonotype was counted only a few times. CDR3 sequence (DNA): TGTGCCAGCAGTTACTCCGGGACAGGGGGCAATGAGCAGTTCTTC. This encodes CASSYSGTGGNEQFF. The chain joins TRBV6-5 to TRBJ2-1; 11 bases align to TRBD1. The CDR3 runs to 15 residues. Germline CDR1 and CDR2: MNHEY and SVGAGI. Germline trimming cut 0 bases from V and 6 bases from J; bases unmatched to any gene: 1.